This T cell receptor (beta chain) was sequenced in a study of cytomegalovirus exposure and HLA in healthy donors. Study-level information: For the approximately 400 genotyped donors, 65% to 90% fell within the Caucasian-associated ancestry cluster.

On this clone itself: The antigen is not known.

PCR employed 60 Vbeta and 13 Jbeta primers. TCRdb keeps only in-frame clones here, not all; method: immunoSEQ multiplex PCR. This table holds 95,000 to 150,000 clones, more than 75% found once. Whole-study results and caveats: No immune exposure information besides CMV serostatus was available. Among the CMV-associated chains, three were confirmed in vitro as specific for CMV antigens.

Trimming removed 11 bases from V and 4 bases from J; junction bases left unmatched: 10. This CDR3 is 14 amino acids long. In germline, CDR1 is ENHRY, CDR2 SYGVKD. The chain couples TRBV10-3 to TRBJ2-2; 7 bases map to TRBD2. The sequence came from a woman aged 60-70 years in good health and CMV-seropositive. The sample consisted of PBMCs. The CDR3 region is CAAGGAGPTGELFF. The DNA of the CDR3 is TGTGCCGCCGGTGGAGCGGGGCCCACCGGGGAGCTGTTTTTT.